This T cell receptor (beta chain) was identified during a study of beta chain features in type 1 diabetes. General study findings and limits: Sequencing of cDNA might inflate the share of cells that strongly express TCR.

Trimming at V came to 6 bases and at J to 2 bases, leaving 7 bases not matched to a gene. The CDR3 is 15 residues long. From germline, CDR1 is MNHEY and CDR2 SVGAGI. Every bit of the isolated RNA underwent reverse transcription, so sequencing read expressed TCRB transcripts. TCRdb's table, derived via immunoSEQ multiplex PCR, lists solely in-frame clones and lacks some. Among 330,000 or so clones, 14% were seen once, and the ten largest hold approximately 6.7%. This clone was counted a few times. As yet, its antigen is unknown. The TCR sequence derives from a man between 25 and 39 years old in good health. The rearrangement joins TRBV6-5 to TRBJ2-1; 7 bases line up with TRBD2. Sequencing was carried out using central memory CD4+ T cells from blood. The CDR3 here is CASSLRGGTYNEQFF. CDR3 nucleotide sequence: TGTGCCAGCAGCCTCCGGGGAGGGACCTACAATGAGCAGTTCTTC.